The 4 T cell receptor beta chains below come from one sample, sequenced in a study of T cells in narcolepsy. Measured with immunoSEQ multiplex PCR; TCRdb has only the in-frame clones, and not every one. Among 25,000 to 35,000 clones listed, about four fifths were seen once. The sequencing input was CD45RA- memory CD4+ T cells from PBMCs. The receptors here all came from a human donor with narcolepsy.

V usage is TRBV2 and J usage is TRBJ1-4, with D possibly TRBD1 on 5 matching bases. The CDR3 loop spans 14 amino acids. Germline V lookup: CDR1 SNHLY, CDR2 FYNNEI. Deletions cut 2 bases from V and 4 bases from J, with 8 bases between. Here the CDR3 DNA reads TGTGCCAGCAGTGAATGGACAAGTAATGAAAAACTGTTTTTT. This translates into CASSEWTSNEKLFF. The whole variable domain, filled in from reference TRBV2 and TRBJ1-4, reads EPEVTQTPSHQVTQMGQEVILRCVPISNHLYFYWYRQILGQKVEFLVSFYNNEISEKSEIFDDQFSVERPDGSNFTLKIRSTKLEDSAMYFCASSEWTSNEKLFFGSGTQLSVL.

This clone has only one observation. The V gene is TRBV28, the J gene TRBJ1-2; TRBD1 agrees at 8 bases. CDR3 length: 14 residues. Germline CDR1 and CDR2: MDHEN and SYDVKM. V was clipped by 2 bases and J by 4 bases; unmatched bases: 3. In DNA, the CDR3 is TGTGCCAGCAGTTTAATCGACAGGGGCTATGGCTACACCTTC. As protein: CASSLIDRGYGYTF.

The V and J genes are TRBV5-1 and TRBJ2-5; TRBD2 is a possible D gene (7 bases). The V end lost 0 bases, the J end lost 2 bases, and 17 bases lay between the germline ends. The CDR3 extends over 17 amino acids. Germline CDR1 is SGHRS and CDR2 is YFSETQ. This CDR3 is CASSLGPARGLQETQYF. CDR3 sequence (DNA): TGCGCCAGCAGCTTGGGCCCCGCGCGGGGGCTACAAGAGACCCAGTACTTC. The complete variable domain, with remaining parts taken from reference TRBV5-1 and TRBJ2-5, reads KAGVTQTPRYLIKTRGQQVTLSCSPISGHRSVSWYQQTPGQGLQFLFEYFSETQRNKGNFPGRFSGRQFSNSRSEMNVSTLELGDSALYLCASSLGPARGLQETQYFGPGTRLLVL.

The J gene is TRBJ1-1, the V gene TRBV30; D not certain. Trimming took 2 bases from V and 4 from J, leaving 8 bases between them. The CDR3 covers 12 residues. CDR1 GTSNPN and CDR2 SVGIG come from the germline V gene (reference sequence). The CDR3 here is CAWSPPVTEAFF. DNA for the CDR3: TGTGCCTGGAGTCCCCCCGTCACTGAAGCTTTCTTT. Using reference TRBV30 and TRBJ1-1 for the parts outside the CDR3, the full variable domain is SQTIHQWPATLVQPVGSPLSLECTVEGTSNPNLYWYRQAAGRGLQLLFYSVGIGQISSEVPQNLSASRPQDRQFILSSKKLLLSDSGFYLCAWSPPVTEAFFGQGTRLTVV.